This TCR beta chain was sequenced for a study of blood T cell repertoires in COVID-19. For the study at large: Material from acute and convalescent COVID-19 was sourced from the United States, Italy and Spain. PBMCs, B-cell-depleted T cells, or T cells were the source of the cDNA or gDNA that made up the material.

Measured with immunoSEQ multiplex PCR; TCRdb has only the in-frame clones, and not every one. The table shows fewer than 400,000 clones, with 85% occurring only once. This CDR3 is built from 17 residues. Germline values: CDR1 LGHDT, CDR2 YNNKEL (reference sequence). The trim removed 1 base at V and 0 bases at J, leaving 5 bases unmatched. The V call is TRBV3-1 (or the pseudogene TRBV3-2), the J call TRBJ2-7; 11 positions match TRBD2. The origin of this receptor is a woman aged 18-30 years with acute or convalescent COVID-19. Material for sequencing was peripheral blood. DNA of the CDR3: TGTGCCAGCAGCCAAGTACTAGCGGGGGTTCCCTCCTACGAGCAGTACTTC. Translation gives CASSQVLAGVPSYEQYF.